Following are 16 T cell receptor beta chains from one sample sequenced in a study of T-cell reconstitution after alpha-beta-depleted transplantation in children. Library preparation (for TCRbeta) was performed with unique molecular identifiers. TCRdb passed the PCR reads through MiXCR, listing each CDR3 protein once. The table has about 980,000 distinct CDR3 sequences, around 30% seen once. Sequencing used PBMCs, mostly from graft donor cells, obtained 360 days after TCRalphabeta/CD19-depleted stem cell transplant. Every receptor here comes from a boy in the first two years of life who had a stem cell transplant for SCID, so the T cells may come from the graft donor.

The chain uses TRBV20-1 and TRBJ2-3, with D unclear. V gave up 7 bases and J gave up 2 bases, with 13 bases separating them. Germline V lookup: CDR1 DFQATT, CDR2 SNEGSKA (reference sequence). The CDR3 has 13 residues. CDR3 in amino acids: CSVTRPTTDTQYF. The CDR3 nucleotides read TGCAGTGTTACTCGCCCAACCACAGATACGCAGTATTTT.

The J gene is TRBJ2-7, the V gene TRBV10-3; TRBD2 matches at 8 bases. Trimming took 7 bases from V and 0 from J; bases not matched to a gene: 2. This CDR3 has 13 residues. Germline V CDR1 and CDR2: ENHRY, SYGVKD. The CDR3, as DNA: TGTGCCATCAAAGGACTAGCCTCCTACGAGCAGTACTTC. Its protein is CAIKGLASYEQYF.

The rearrangement links TRBV7-6 to TRBJ2-5; 7 positions match TRBD2. Unmatched junction bases numbered 16, after V lost 7 bases and J lost 2 bases. The germline gives CDR1 SGHVS, CDR2 FNYEAQ. The CDR3 covers 17 residues. CDR3 protein: CASTHGGGEGAQETQYF. CDR3 in DNA: TGTGCCAGCACCCACGGGGGTGGGGAGGGAGCTCAAGAGACCCAGTACTTC.

This clonotype was detected a few times. This chain uses TRBV4-1 with TRBJ2-7, with 7 bases aligning to TRBD1. CDR3 size: 16 residues. Trimming cost V 4 bases and J 1 base; bases outside gene matches: 10. The V gene's germline CDR1 is MGHRA and CDR2 YSYEKL. The CDR3 bases are TGCGCCAGCAGCCGGATCGACAGGGAAATATCCTACGAGCAGTACTTC. This sequence encodes CASSRIDREISYEQYF.

This clonotype was counted only a few times. The chain carries TRBV6-5 and TRBJ2-7, with D possibly being TRBD1 (6 bases). Per the germline V gene, CDR1 is MNHEY and CDR2 is SVGAGI. The V gene lost 3 bases and the J gene lost 3 bases, with 15 bases spanning the gap. The CDR3 sequence is 15 residues long. This chain's CDR3 is CASSYAQDSYYEQYF. The CDR3 bases are TGTGCCAGCAGTTATGCCCAGGACAGCTACTACGAGCAGTACTTC.

V is TRBV5-1 and J is TRBJ2-3; the match to TRBD2 covers 7 bases. V shed 0 bases, J shed 0 bases, and the junction held 10 bases outside the gene matches. Germline-derived CDR1 and CDR2 are SGHRS and YFSETQ. CDR3 size: 18 residues. CDR3 region: CASSLGPASGFSTDTQYF. CDR3 bases: TGCGCCAGCAGCTTGGGCCCCGCTAGCGGCTTTAGCACAGATACGCAGTATTTT.

This clonotype occurred a few times. V usage is TRBV28 and J usage is TRBJ2-3; D is perhaps TRBD1 or TRBD2 (7 bases each). CDR1 is MDHEN and CDR2 is SYDVKM in the germline V gene. V shed 7 bases and J shed 6 bases, with 17 bases lying between them. The CDR3 consists of 14 residues. CDR3 residues: CASTQGGVGDTQYF. CDR3 in DNA: TGTGCCAGCACCCAGGGGGGGGTCGGGGATACGCAGTATTTT.

The chain uses TRBV15 and TRBJ2-4; D gene unclear. CDR3 length equals 16 residues. In germline, CDR1 is LNHNV, CDR2 YYDKDF (reference sequence). Trimming removed 0 bases from V and 0 bases from J, with 9 bases in between. The CDR3 loop is CATSREARLAKNIQYF. The CDR3, as DNA: TGTGCCACCAGCAGAGAGGCCAGGCTAGCCAAAAACATTCAGTACTTC.

This clonotype was found a few times. This rearrangement joins TRBV20-1 to TRBJ1-5; TRBD1 matches 7 bases. The CDR3 contains 15 residues. CDR1 DFQATT and CDR2 SNEGSKA come from the germline V gene (reference sequence). The ends lost 4 bases at V and 1 base at J; junction bases unmatched: 7. This CDR3 is CSATIGGISNQPQHF. CDR3 bases: TGCAGTGCTACTATAGGGGGCATAAGCAATCAGCCCCAGCATTTT.

The chain has TRBV30 and TRBJ1-1, with D possibly being TRBD1 (5 bases). CDR3 length equals 15 residues. With 3 bases removed from V and 2 bases from J, the gap between germline ends came to 16 bases. CDR1 and CDR2 from the germline V gene are GTSNPN and SVGIG (reference sequence). The CDR3 DNA reads as TGTGCCTGGAGCCACGGGGGGTCGAGTAACACTGAAGCTTTCTTT. Residues: CAWSHGGSSNTEAFF.

A few counts support this clonotype. V is TRBV20-1 and J is TRBJ1-2; no firm D call. CDR1 and CDR2 (germline): DFQATT, SNEGSKA (reference sequence). The CDR3 contains 13 residues. V was shortened by 3 bases and J by 8 bases, with 16 bases between the two germline ends. In DNA form, the CDR3 reads TGCAGTGCTAGTGCGGCAGGAGGTCGGGGCTACACCTTC. This codes for CSASAAGGRGYTF.

The V call is TRBV3-1, the J call TRBJ2-1, with a tentative D call TRBD2 (5 bases). V dropped 4 bases and J dropped 5 bases, with 18 bases sitting between them. Germline CDR1 reads LGHDT; CDR2 reads YNNKEL (reference sequence). This CDR3 spans 16 amino acids. CDR3 DNA sequence: TGTGCCAGCAGCCTAAAGGGAGTCGGGGTGGACAATGAGCAGTTCTTC. This sequence encodes CASSLKGVGVDNEQFF.

This sequence joins TRBV10-3 and TRBJ1-1; D remains unclear. Germline V gene lookup returns CDR1 ENHRY and CDR2 SYGVKD. The germline V and J ends were trimmed by 7 bases and 2 bases, with 20 bases remaining between them. The length of the CDR3 is 16 residues. DNA of the CDR3: TGTGCCATCAAGGAGGGAGAGGCACCCGTTAACACTGAAGCTTTCTTT. It translates to CAIKEGEAPVNTEAFF.

This clonotype was detected a few times. CDR3 in DNA: TGTGCCAGCAGTTTAGTGCGACTAGCTTCAGGCCGCACAGATACGCAGTATTTT. This codes for CASSLVRLASGRTDTQYF. V usage is TRBV12-3 or TRBV12-4 and J usage is TRBJ2-3; 7 nucleotides agree with TRBD2. J gave up 1 base and V 1 base, and 11 bases lay outside the gene matches. The CDR3 runs to 18 residues.

The chain recombines TRBV28 with TRBJ2-1; 11 nucleotides agree with TRBD2. CDR1 MDHEN and CDR2 SYDVKM come from the germline V gene. The CDR3 has 13 amino acids. Unmatched junction bases numbered 3, after V lost 6 bases and J lost 8 bases. CDR3 amino acids: CASRQGLADEQFF. The CDR3 bases are TGTGCCAGCAGACAGGGACTAGCGGATGAGCAGTTCTTC.

This clonotype was seen once. This rearrangement joins TRBV15 to TRBJ2-4; a weak D match, TRBD2 (5 bases). The germline V and J ends were trimmed by 0 bases and 3 bases, with 12 bases remaining between them. Germline-derived CDR1 and CDR2 are LNHNV and YYDKDF (reference sequence). This CDR3 spans 16 amino acids. CDR3 DNA: TGTGCCACCAGCAGAGACGGGGTGGGCGGCAAAAACATTCAGTACTTC. Amino acid sequence: CATSRDGVGGKNIQYF. Combining the CDR3 with reference TRBV15 and TRBJ2-4 gives the whole variable domain DAMVIQNPRYQVTQFGKPVTLSCSQTLNHNVMYWYQQKSSQAPKLLFHYYDKDFNNEADTPDNFQSRRPNTSFCFLDIRSPGLGDTAMYLCATSRDGVGGKNIQYFGAGTRLSVL.